This TCR beta chain emerged from a study of graft-versus-host responses after intestinal transplantation. Study in general: Each recipient received a multivisceral, liver-intestinal, or isolated intestinal graft. Recipients across the board were started on anti-thymocyte globulin induction, then kept on tacrolimus and steroids for two to four years.

V was pared by 2 bases and J by 2 bases, with 10 bases between. Germline CDR1 and CDR2: SGHRS and YFSETQ. CDR3 length equals 14 residues. TCRdb's copy holds only in-frame clones and misses some; the assay was immunoSEQ multiplex PCR. The table shows roughly 11,000 clones, with approximately 90% occurring only once. Time point: postoperative day 105 after intestinal transplantation (dayNNNN = postoperative day). This clone was found a few times. This specimen was PBMCs, taken 105 days after intestinal transplantation. The chain joins TRBV5-1 to TRBJ1-1; D perhaps matches TRBD1 (6 bases). The receptor was isolated from a human patient who received an intestinal transplant, so some T cells may come from the graft donor. The CDR3 DNA reads as TGCGCCAGCAGCTTCGGGGGGCAAAACACTGAAGCTTTCTTT. Encoded protein: CASSFGGQNTEAFF.